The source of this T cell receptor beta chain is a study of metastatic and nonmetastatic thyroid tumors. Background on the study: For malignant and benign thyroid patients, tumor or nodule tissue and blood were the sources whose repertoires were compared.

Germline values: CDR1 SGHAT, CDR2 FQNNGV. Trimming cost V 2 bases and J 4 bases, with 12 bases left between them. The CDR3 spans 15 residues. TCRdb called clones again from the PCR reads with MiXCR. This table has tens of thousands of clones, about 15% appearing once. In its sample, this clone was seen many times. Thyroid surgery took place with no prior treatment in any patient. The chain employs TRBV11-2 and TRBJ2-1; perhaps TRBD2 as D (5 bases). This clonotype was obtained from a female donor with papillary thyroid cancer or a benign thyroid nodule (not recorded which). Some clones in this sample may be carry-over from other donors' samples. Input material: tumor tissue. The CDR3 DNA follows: TGTGCCAGCAGCTTAAGACTAAGGATTTACAATGAGCAGTTCTTC. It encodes CASSLRLRIYNEQFF.